The 27 T cell receptor beta chains in this list originate from one sample, sequenced in a study of sequential checkpoint blockade in melanoma. As to treatment: randomized to nivolumab then ipilimumab (arm A) or the reverse (arm B). Libraries were prepared by immunoSEQ multiplex PCR; TCRdb keeps only in-frame clonotypes and omits some of them. The sample lists some 6,200 clones, roughly a quarter occurring once. The source material was tumor tissue (inferred from file names), sampled from a patient given nivolumab and ipilimumab in sequence. The receptors originated from a human donor with melanoma.

This clone came up a few times. V is TRBV6-8 and J is TRBJ1-6; no clear D. The CDR3 covers 13 residues. Trimming pared 6 bases from V and 3 bases from J, leaving 6 bases between. Germline V lookup: CDR1 MNHGY, CDR2 SAAAGT. CDR3 in amino acids: CASRSFYNSPLHF. CDR3 DNA sequence: TGTGCCAGCAGATCTTTCTATAATTCACCCCTCCACTTT.

This chain joins TRBV29-1 and TRBJ1-6; 9 bases agree with TRBD1. CDR3 length: 13 residues. Looked up from germline, CDR1 is SQVTM and CDR2 is ANQGSEA. V trimming: 7 bases; J trimming: 7 bases; junction bases outside the gene matches: 5. The CDR3 sequence is CSATTGGNSPLHF. CDR3 bases: TGCAGCGCCACGACAGGGGGGAATTCACCCCTCCACTTT.

This clone has a count of ten or more. The V gene is TRBV12-5, the J gene TRBJ1-1; D remains ambiguous. Germline V CDR1 and CDR2: LGHNT, FRNRAP. The CDR3 sequence is 16 residues long. The CDR3 loop reads CASHLGPARGGTEAFF. CDR3 in DNA: TGTGCCAGCCACCTTGGGCCCGCCCGCGGAGGCACTGAAGCTTTCTTT.

This sequence joins TRBV6-7 and TRBJ2-7; 9 bases are a match to TRBD1. TRBV6-7 is sorted into the ORF group, with uncertain function. The CDR3 has 14 residues. The ends lost 2 bases at V and 3 bases at J; junction bases unmatched: 2. CDR3 DNA sequence: TGTGCCAGCAGTTACGGGACAGGGTACTACGAGCAGTACTTC. It specifies CASSYGTGYYEQYF.

This clone turned up a few times. The J gene is TRBJ2-1, the V gene TRBV28; D is unclear. Germline CDR1 MDHEN, CDR2 SYDVKM. The CDR3 is 12 residues long. The V end was cut by 5 bases, the J end by 7 bases, with 9 bases between. The CDR3 DNA follows: TGTGCCAGCAGTCGGGTAGAAAATGAGCAGTTCTTC. It encodes CASSRVENEQFF.

V gene TRBV11-3 combines with J gene TRBJ1-6; D ambiguous. The CDR3 runs to 14 residues. Trimming stripped 1 base from V and 10 bases from J, with 11 bases between. CDR1 is SGHNT, CDR2 YENEEA, per germline. The CDR3, as DNA: TGTGCCAGCAGCTTAGTAGGAGGGAACTCACCCCTCCACTTT. It yields the protein CASSLVGGNSPLHF.

The gene calls are TRBV18 and TRBJ2-7, with 7 bases identical to TRBD1. The V segment lost 5 bases and the J segment 4 bases; nucleotides outside the gene matches: 14. The germline CDR1 and CDR2 sequences are KGHSH and LQKENI. CDR3 size: 16 residues. CDR3 residues: CASSSWGQGDRYEQYF. CDR3 bases: TGTGCCAGCTCATCTTGGGGGCAGGGGGATCGGTACGAGCAGTACTTC.

This clone is labeled medium-sized (0.01 to 0.1%). J is TRBJ2-7 and V is TRBV18; D unresolved. Germline V gene data show CDR1 as KGHSH and CDR2 as LQKENI. V was trimmed by 3 bases and J by 5 bases, leaving 8 bases between them. CDR3 length: 12 amino acids. CDR3 residues: CASSPSANEQYF. CDR3 bases: TGTGCCAGCTCACCGTCGGCGAACGAGCAGTACTTC.

This clone was seen a few times. The CDR3 reads CASSLVPQYGEQYF. The CDR3 nucleotides read TGCGCCAGCAGCTTGGTTCCACAGTACGGCGAGCAGTACTTC. The rearrangement uses TRBV5-1 and TRBJ2-7; no reliable D call. Looked up from germline, CDR1 is SGHRS and CDR2 is YFSETQ. With 0 bases removed from V and 6 bases from J, the gap between germline ends came to 13 bases. There are 14 residues in the CDR3.

This clone was seen repeatedly, ten times or more. V and J are TRBV6-8 and TRBJ2-7; D may be TRBD2 (7 bases). Trimming stripped 0 bases from V and 2 bases from J, with 14 bases between. The CDR3 extends over 16 amino acids. Per the germline V gene, CDR1 is MNHGY and CDR2 is SAAAGT. CDR3: CASSYSVGGGPYEQYF. The CDR3 DNA reads as TGTGCCAGCAGTTACTCAGTCGGCGGGGGCCCCTACGAGCAGTACTTC.

This clone was detected a few times. Here the CDR3 reads CASSPRGFQSSYNEQFF. The DNA for the CDR3 is TGTGCCAGCAGTCCCCGTGGGTTCCAAAGCTCCTACAATGAGCAGTTCTTC. The J gene is TRBJ2-1, the V gene TRBV28; D gene ambiguous. Germline values: CDR1 MDHEN, CDR2 SYDVKM. There are 17 residues in the CDR3. V lost 5 bases to trimming and J lost 0 bases, with 17 bases between them.

This clone showed up just a few times. The CDR3 is CASSLGPTDNEQFF. In nucleotides, the CDR3 is TGTGCCAGCAGCTTAGGACCTACCGACAATGAGCAGTTCTTC. The J gene is TRBJ2-1, the V gene TRBV11-3, with D unresolved. CDR3 length: 14 amino acids. The germline V gene encodes CDR1 SGHNT and CDR2 YENEEA. Trimming took off 1 base at V and 5 bases at J, with 9 bases between the two ends. The full variable domain, its missing parts supplied by reference TRBV11-3 and TRBJ2-1, is EAGVVQSPRYKIIEKKQPVAFWCNPISGHNTLYWYLQNLGQGPELLIRYENEEAVDDSQLPKDRFSAERLKGVDSTLKIQPAELGDSAVYLCASSLGPTDNEQFFGPGTRLTVL.

The chain carries TRBV5-1 and TRBJ1-4; D is unclear. Per germline, CDR1 SGHRS and CDR2 YFSETQ. The CDR3 consists of 14 residues. The V end was cut by 7 bases, the J end by 4 bases, with 14 bases between. CDR3 DNA: TGCGCCAGCGCCTCCGAGGCATTTAATGAAAAACTGTTTTTT. Translated, it gives CASASEAFNEKLFF.

This clone is deemed medium-sized (0.01 to 0.1%). The chain combines TRBV6-8 with TRBJ2-1, with D maybe TRBD2 (6 bases). Germline CDR1 and CDR2: MNHGY and SAAAGT. V was trimmed by 8 bases and J by 0 bases, leaving 11 bases between them. The CDR3 sequence is 14 residues long. The CDR3 region is CASRYGSSYNEQFF. The CDR3 coding sequence is TGTGCCAGCCGGTACGGGAGCTCCTACAATGAGCAGTTCTTC.

This chain links TRBV19 with TRBJ1-2; 8 nucleotides agree with TRBD1. This CDR3 spans 14 amino acids. Germline CDR1 and CDR2: LNHDA and SQIVND (reference sequence). With V trimmed by 3 bases and J by 7 bases, 7 bases remained unmatched. The DNA of the CDR3 is TGTGCCAGTAGTATTCCGACAGGGGCGGGTGGCTACACCTTC. Translating gives CASSIPTGAGGYTF.

The chain carries TRBV29-1 and TRBJ1-2, with 7 bases aligning to TRBD1. Germline lookup yields CDR1 SQVTM and CDR2 ANQGSEA. CDR3 size: 12 residues. V shed 6 bases and J 5 bases; nucleotides not matched to a gene: 6. DNA for the CDR3: TGCAGCGTACAGACAGGGCCGTATGGCTACACCTTC. Its translation is CSVQTGPYGYTF.

The chain joins TRBV19 to TRBJ2-1; D possibly corresponds to TRBD2 (7 bases). This CDR3 comprises 14 residues. V lost 6 bases, J lost 6 bases, and 15 bases lay in between. Germline CDR1 is LNHDA and CDR2 is SQIVND (reference sequence). CDR3 DNA: TGTGCCAGTAGCAGGGGAGGGCTAGTCAATGAGCAGTTCTTC. Its protein product is CASSRGGLVNEQFF.

V gene TRBV6-8 combines with J gene TRBJ1-2; TRBD1 is a possible D gene (6 bases). The CDR3 extends over 16 amino acids. Trimming stripped 2 bases from V and 0 bases from J, with 13 bases between. The germline gives CDR1 MNHGY, CDR2 SAAAGT. The CDR3 loop is CASSYVGGLANYGYTF. The CDR3 nucleotides read TGTGCCAGCAGTTACGTTGGGGGCTTGGCTAACTATGGCTACACCTTC.

J is TRBJ1-3 and V is TRBV30; the D is unclear. Germline loops: CDR1 GTSNPN, CDR2 SVGIG (reference sequence). Trimming left V 2 bases short and J 5 bases short, with 7 bases between. The CDR3 runs to 12 residues. The CDR3 DNA reads TGTGCCTGGAGTTTACAGAGAAACACCATATATTTT. It codes for CAWSLQRNTIYF.

This clone was detected only once. The CDR3 nucleotides are TGCGCCAGCAGCAAACAATCGGGGGGCACCGGGGAGCTGTTTTTT. It codes for CASSKQSGGTGELFF. The rearrangement uses TRBV5-1 and TRBJ2-2, with TRBD2 matching over 7 bases. V lost 4 bases and J lost 4; bases outside the gene matches: 7. Germline V gene data show CDR1 as SGHRS and CDR2 as YFSETQ. The CDR3 has 15 amino acids. Full variable domain (rest looked up from reference TRBV5-1 and TRBJ2-2): KAGVTQTPRYLIKTRGQQVTLSCSPISGHRSVSWYQQTPGQGLQFLFEYFSETQRNKGNFPGRFSGRQFSNSRSEMNVSTLELGDSALYLCASSKQSGGTGELFFGEGSRLTVL.

This clone counts as medium-sized. The J gene is TRBJ2-2, the V gene TRBV6-1, with TRBD1 as a possible D gene (5 bases). The CDR3 has 17 amino acids. Trimming removed 1 base at V and 2 bases at J, with 14 bases between. The germline V gene has CDR1 MNHNS and CDR2 SASEGT. CDR3: CASSEGWGSKNTGELFF. In DNA form, the CDR3 reads TGTGCCAGCAGTGAAGGGTGGGGCAGCAAAAACACCGGGGAGCTGTTTTTT.

The chain carries TRBV19 and TRBJ2-7, with D perhaps TRBD2 (5 bases). The V gene's germline CDR1 is LNHDA and CDR2 SQIVND (reference sequence). The V end lost 9 bases, the J end lost 4 bases, and 16 bases lay between the germline ends. The CDR3 covers 13 residues. Here the CDR3 DNA reads TGTGCCAGCGGGGTGGGAGATTGGTACGAGCAGTACTTC. This sequence encodes CASGVGDWYEQYF.

The chain is built from TRBV6-8 and TRBJ1-2; the D is unclear. This CDR3 spans 14 amino acids. Germline V lookup: CDR1 MNHGY, CDR2 SAAAGT. Deletions cut 6 bases from V and 8 bases from J, with 19 bases between. The CDR3: CASSTLQHPRGYTF. DNA for the CDR3: TGTGCCAGCAGCACACTTCAGCACCCGCGGGGCTACACCTTC.

This clone was found many times. CDR3 sequence: CASSLGGWSETQYF. CDR3 bases: TGTGCCAGCAGCTTAGGGGGGTGGTCAGAGACCCAGTACTTC. This rearrangement joins TRBV11-3 to TRBJ2-5; either TRBD1 or TRBD2 may fit D (5 bases each). V lost 1 base, J lost 4 bases, and 10 bases lay in between. The CDR3 loop spans 14 amino acids. Germline CDR1 reads SGHNT; CDR2 reads YENEEA.

This clone was observed many times. This chain uses TRBV6-8 with TRBJ2-2; D remains unclear. This CDR3 is 14 amino acids long. The germline CDR1 and CDR2 sequences are MNHGY and SAAAGT. V gave up 7 bases and J gave up 4 bases, with 13 bases separating them. Here the CDR3 DNA reads TGTGCCAGCACCCCCCGGGCAAGCACCGGGGAGCTGTTTTTT. Translating gives CASTPRASTGELFF.

The chain links TRBV11-3 to TRBJ1-4, with a possible D match to TRBD1 (6 bases). There are 16 residues in the CDR3. Deletions cut 5 bases from V and 0 bases from J, with 13 bases between. Per the germline V gene, CDR1 is SGHNT and CDR2 is YENEEA. The CDR3 region has the DNA TGTGCCAGCAGCCCGGACAGCTATTCAACTAATGAAAAACTGTTTTTT. Translation: CASSPDSYSTNEKLFF. The complete variable domain, with remaining parts taken from reference TRBV11-3 and TRBJ1-4, reads EAGVVQSPRYKIIEKKQPVAFWCNPISGHNTLYWYLQNLGQGPELLIRYENEEAVDDSQLPKDRFSAERLKGVDSTLKIQPAELGDSAVYLCASSPDSYSTNEKLFFGSGTQLSVL.

The chain is built from TRBV6-8 and TRBJ2-6, with a possible D match to TRBD1 (6 bases). Trimming removed 8 bases from V and 0 bases from J, with 11 bases in between. The CDR3 has 15 amino acids. Germline V gene sequence: CDR1 MNHGY, CDR2 SAAAGT. CDR3 DNA sequence: TGTGCCAGCTTTACGGACAGCTCTGGGGCCAACGTCCTGACTTTC. This codes for CASFTDSSGANVLTF.